The present TCR beta chain was sequenced within a study of cytomegalovirus exposure and HLA in healthy donors (TCRdb year 2017). Regarding the study in general: An earlier analysis of approximately 640 of the donors reported more than 250 Gb of sequence data and some 100 million unique TCR beta sequences from about 200 million T cells. An early release covering 500 to 750 HLA-typed donors comprised about 310 gigabases of sequencing data and approximately 80 million unique TCR sequences. Of the roughly 390 genotyped donors, approximately 83% fell in the genetic ancestry cluster associated with self-reported Caucasian donors. The study aimed to test whether cataloging public T cell receptors could reveal signatures of past pathogen exposure. Using immunosequencing, the study profiled T cell repertoires from roughly 650 subjects and related those repertoires to cytomegalovirus serostatus. Along with the roughly 670-subject first cohort, a separate validation cohort of roughly 110 different subjects was used. High-throughput TCR immunosequencing, statistical association of individual TCRs with disease status, and machine learning were combined to predict cytomegalovirus infection status. In a later analysis, previously published TCR beta repertoires from several hundred donors were re-analyzed and high-resolution HLA genotyping was added so that TCR occurrence patterns could be studied. In the later analysis, no new phenotypic data were used to find candidate immune exposures; instead, reliance was placed on TCR beta sequences and their occurrence across donors. To decide whether each TCR beta V gene segment behaved as functional or pseudogenic, an earlier analysis of some 570 of the donors relied on high-throughput TCR beta sequencing. Donor age, sex, ethnicity and CMV serostatus were compiled together with the repertoire data. Genome-wide SNP genotypes for about 60% of the roughly 700 donors were used in a later genetic analysis, which treated that subset as a discovery cohort. All discovery cohort repertoires had been generated on a single sequencing platform. HLA typing covered class I and class II loci at four-digit resolution. Typing coverage varied by locus: about 620-630 donors for A, B, C, DRB1 and DQB1; roughly 510 for DQA1; around 570 for DPA1; around 450 for DPB1. A handful of DR-DQ haplotypes were handled as single units for association and clustering because linkage in the cohort was strong. Among about 390 genotyped donors of the cohort, an average of approximately 230,000 unique TCR beta nucleotide sequences were sequenced per donor, around 18% of them non-productive. Results and caveats for the whole study, not just this receptor: It was suggested by the authors that the approach could potentially be generalized to other disease states and immunological phenotypes. The classifier was reported to diagnose cytomegalovirus status with high specificity and sensitivity in both the original cohort and the validation cohort. Roughly uniform sequencing depth across donors was assumed in presence/absence analyses, although this assumption may not hold. In this cohort, only TCR beta chains were sequenced, and detectable features were limited by the absence of alpha or paired-chain data. Immune exposure information for the cohort was limited to CMV serostatus. The 87-base-pair reads could not distinguish some IMGT-functional V segments, including TRBV6-2 and TRBV6-3, so those segments were excluded. In a later analysis, most CMV-associated TCR beta chains were found to appear HLA-restricted, with HLA associations seemingly driven largely by CMV exposure. The earlier analysis of 587 of the donors excluded 15 to 20 rarely observed V segments, including chromosome 9 orphons, because counts were too low. A total of fewer than 200 TCR beta chains were listed by the study as associated with cytomegalovirus. V-gene and J-gene trimming of TCR beta chains was associated with a missense DCLRE1C variant in a later genetic analysis, and the association was replicated in an independent cohort. Strong co-occurrence of HLA alleles, especially DR and DQ, made assigning TCR associations to individual alleles difficult. A later genetic analysis reported fewer N-insertions in productive TCRs among donors in an Asian-associated ancestry cluster than the roughly 640-donor mean. A cluster of highly shared sequence variants was judged likely to represent a technical artifact of the sequencing pipeline. In a later analysis, HLA-associated TCR beta chains showed more clonal expansion and lower generation probabilities than non-associated chains that were equally common. HLA typing was unavailable for some donors at each locus, so association tests used only the typed subset. In vitro tests confirmed that a few of the cytomegalovirus-associated TCR beta chains recognize cytomegalovirus antigens. At a false discovery rate of 0.05, a later analysis linked fewer than 20,000 TCR beta sequences to specific HLA alleles. A further reported finding was that TCR beta sequences accurately predicted the HLA-A and HLA-B alleles for most subjects in the first cohort. In an earlier analysis of about 540 of the donors, most TCR beta V segments were observed in productive rearrangements about 87% or about 30% of the time, broadly matching IMGT annotations. According to a later analysis, parvovirus B19, influenza, CMV and Epstein-Barr virus appeared linked to several top co-occurrence clusters. Correlated functional status among segregating V segments might reflect linkage disequilibrium, but an unknown experimental factor could not be ruled out. Across donors, most TCR sequences were observed very rarely, whereas some public TCRs were present in many individuals. A later analysis found that TCR association rates varied across HLA loci, with DRB1 alleles showing the most associated TCRs and HLA-C alleles the fewest.

Libraries were built with the immunoSEQ multiplex PCR assay. The multiplex PCR relied on a mix of 60 forward primers for TCR Vbeta segments and 13 reverse primers for TCR Jbeta segments. The CDR3 region of rearranged TCR beta genes was amplified from genomic DNA with a multiplex PCR assay. Amplified TCR beta libraries were sequenced as 87-base-pair reads on the Illumina HiSeq System. For the original study's pipeline: A later analysis tallied tens of millions of unique TCR beta chains across the 666 repertoires, and around 9.9 million of those chains were shared by two or more donors. Raw reads were error-corrected and collapsed into unique sequences with a nearest-neighbor algorithm that merged closely related sequences to remove PCR and sequencing errors. V, D and J gene segments were assigned by aligning CDR3 sequences to IMGT reference sequences. Each retained sequence needed at least a six-nucleotide match to both a V gene segment and a J gene segment. A rearrangement was called productive if the CDR3 had no stop codons and remained in frame with V and J, and every other rearrangement was called non-productive. CDR3 was defined according to IMGT convention as the region running from the second conserved V-encoded cysteine to the conserved J-encoded phenylalanine. The earlier analysis of 450 to 750 of the donors excluded any sequence lacking an unambiguous match to a single V gene segment. An earlier analysis of approximately 590 of the donors called V segments functional above 56.7% productive rearrangements and segregating when the between-donor standard deviation exceeded 5%. A statistical classification framework was developed to diagnose cytomegalovirus status using the catalog of TCR beta chain sequences. In a later analysis, TCR nucleotide sequences were compared against IMGT/GENE-DB human TR gene sequences so that V and J genes could be assigned. In a later analysis, CDR3 sequences and most-parsimonious VDJ recombination scenarios were assigned using the TCRdist pipeline. In a later analysis, each TCR beta chain was defined by its CDR3 amino acid sequence together with its V-gene family, and reads lacking a unique V-gene family were excluded. As a way to deal with suspected cross-contamination and a sequencing artifact, a later analysis dropped 450 to 700 nucleotide sequences that were highly shared and had low generation probability. A later analysis calculated a clonal expansion index for each public chain from normalized within-repertoire ranks of inferred template counts. In a later analysis, generation probabilities were computed using a VDJ recombination model fitted to out-of-frame rearrangements, and the results were checked against IGoR. In a later analysis, hypergeometric tests were used to score TCR-TCR, TCR-HLA and TCR-CMV co-occurrence, with a repertoire-size bias correction applied to TCR pairs. A later analysis estimated false discovery rates by permuting HLA or CMV assignments 20 times. In a later analysis, co-occurring TCRs were grouped using DBSCAN, and TCRdist sequence similarity was added for clustering within HLA-allele-positive subsets. Co-occurrence clustering excluded repertoires with fewer than 30,000 or more than 120,000 public chains, plus five with anomalous nucleotide sharing. TCRdb obtained this table from immuneACCESS and retained in-frame rearrangements with V and J assigned. These tables miss some clones; where compared with another copy, unresolved V genes account for less than half of the shortfall, and the remainder is unexplained. V, J and clone size are taken as reported in that table, and D and trimming were inferred from the DNA itself. The sample table records 150,000 or so clones. Around 1.7% of the sample goes to the ten largest clones.

The germline V gene (reference sequence) yields SGHNT for CDR1 and YYREEE for CDR2. The CDR3, cysteine through phenylalanine, is 14 amino acids long. Only the CDR3 portion is preserved as DNA: 42 bases, with reading frame beginning at the first base. Trimming takes 3 bases from V and 2 bases from J, and the germline ends sit 8 bases apart. A note on this clone: Its antigen target is currently unknown.

The cohort was made up of 666 healthy bone marrow donors. At the time of sampling, every cohort member was nominally healthy, though immune exposures that went unrecorded were likely present. The donor was CMV seronegative and was included in the group of several hundred seronegative cohort members. Each donor provided a peripheral blood sample, and peripheral blood mononuclear cells were used for TCR beta sequencing. The Qiagen DNeasy Blood Extraction Kit was used to extract genomic DNA from the blood cell samples. The sequence came from a woman between 50 and 59 years old in good health and CMV-seronegative. Sequencing input: PBMCs. Recombination joined TRBV5-4 with TRBJ2-2; tentative D gene TRBD1, with 5 bases matching. The CDR3 amino acid sequence is: CASSSGFNTGELFF. The bases read TGTGCCAGCAGCTCAGGGTTTAACACCGGGGAGCTGTTTTTT.